This TCR beta chain was captured by sequencing in a study of T cell responses to AZD1222 COVID-19 vaccine. This table comes from immunoSEQ multiplex PCR, and its TCRdb copy is limited to in-frame clones, with some not included. The sample consists of about 130,000 clones, 90% of them appearing once. Worth noting for this clone: Its antigen is not identified.

Germline values: CDR1 SGHTS, CDR2 YDEGEE. Between the trimmed V and J ends, which lost 4 bases and 3 bases, there was a span of 14 bases. The CDR3 loop spans 14 amino acids. The study's findings and limits: Spike regions recognized by vaccine-associated CD4 TCRs spanned the protein, led by 160-218 and 743-854. Donors skewed white British and female; clonal diversity was possibly underestimated. Reportedly, nearly half of unique spike TCRs recognized epitopes outside B.1.351/B.1.1.7 mutations.

The receptor was isolated from an adult in good health. The chain uses TRBV5-8 and TRBJ2-7; either TRBD1 or TRBD2 may fit D (5 bases each). The sample here was peripheral blood, taken on day 0 of MenACWY control vaccination. The CDR3 bases are TGTGCCAGCAGCCGAGGGGTCTCGGGCTACGAGCAGTACTTC. This translates into CASSRGVSGYEQYF.